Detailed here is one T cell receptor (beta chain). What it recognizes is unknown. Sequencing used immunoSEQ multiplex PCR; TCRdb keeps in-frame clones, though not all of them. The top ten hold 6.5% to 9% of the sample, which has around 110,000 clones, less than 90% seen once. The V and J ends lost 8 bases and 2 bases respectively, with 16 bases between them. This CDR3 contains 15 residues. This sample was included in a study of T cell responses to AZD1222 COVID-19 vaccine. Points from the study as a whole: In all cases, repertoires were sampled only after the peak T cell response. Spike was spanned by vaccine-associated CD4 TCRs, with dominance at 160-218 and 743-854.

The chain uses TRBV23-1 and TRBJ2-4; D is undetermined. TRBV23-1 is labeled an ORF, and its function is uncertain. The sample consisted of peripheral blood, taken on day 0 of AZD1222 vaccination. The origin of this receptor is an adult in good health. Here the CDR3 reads CASSSFQSPKNIQYF. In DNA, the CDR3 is TGCGCCAGCTCCTCTTTCCAGTCCCCCAAAAACATTCAGTACTTC.